This is a list of T cell receptor beta chains from one sample in a study of human T cells and chemical hapten exposure. One entry per CDR3 protein results from TCRdb running MiXCR on the RACE reads. The data contain about 140,000 distinct CDR3 sequences, 10% to 15% of them singletons. This specimen consisted of whole blood, obtained in connection with sensitization to the hapten diphenylcyclopropenone (DPC). The origin of the receptors is a woman between 50 and 59 years old with alopecia areata. Some clones in this sample may be carry-over from other donors' samples. Both conserved end residues are part of each CDR3. The D gene is left open where the match is weak. Not all rows give a size; the values are once, few, many and, for expanded clones, a class.

clone size | D gene | J gene | V gene | CDR3 protein
few | NA | TRBJ2-2 | TRBV3-1 | CVTREYTGELFF
NA | NA | TRBJ2-7 | TRBV29-1 | CSVGGGEDYEQYF
few | NA | TRBJ1-1 | TRBV29-1 | CSVETPGRSTEAFF
many | TRBD1 | TRBJ1-5 | TRBV19 | CASSSYRGVYQPQHF
few | NA | TRBJ2-2 | TRBV4-2 | CASSPPRAGNTGELFF
few | NA | TRBJ2-7 | TRBV6-2/TRBV6-3 | CASTSTRSYEQYF
few | TRBD2 | TRBJ2-5 | TRBV11-2 | CASSQAGGETQYF
few | NA | TRBJ1-5 | TRBV12-3/TRBV12-4 | CASSLHPDSPQHF
NA | TRBD1 | TRBJ2-3 | TRBV12-3/TRBV12-4 | CASRRDRVTDTQYF
NA | TRBD2 | TRBJ2-7 | TRBV5-1 | CASSAISGRNEQYF
few | NA | TRBJ2-7 | TRBV5-1 | CASSLHASSYEQYF
many | TRBD2 | TRBJ2-3 | TRBV14 | CASSLPGLAGSVTDTQYF
many | TRBD2 | TRBJ2-7 | TRBV6-2/TRBV6-3 | CASSYAGGPYEQYF
NA | NA | TRBJ2-7 | TRBV7-2 | CASSWSGAGPSSYEQYF
few | NA | TRBJ2-7 | TRBV5-1 | CASSLVGSGYEQYF
NA | NA | TRBJ2-2 | TRBV27 | CASSLSLVAGELFF
NA | TRBD1 | TRBJ1-2 | TRBV5-1 | CASSLTTGGYGYTF
once | NA | TRBJ2-5 | TRBV29-1 | CSVLSTGIDKETQYF
few | NA | TRBJ1-2 | TRBV30 | CAWWSLYYGYTF
few | NA | TRBJ2-7 | TRBV10-3 | CAISESARSSYEQYF
NA | NA | TRBJ2-5 | TRBV7-3 | CASSLTGQAQYF
NA | NA | TRBJ2-1 | TRBV7-9 | CASSPAGSYNEQFF
NA | TRBD2 | TRBJ2-1 | TRBV11-2 | CASSRNPQTSGTRLEQFF